The 19 T cell receptor beta chains in this list originate from one sample, sequenced in a study of blood T cells in healthy people across ages. A sample-barcoded 5' primer and a J-beta primer mix were used in a second PCR of roughly 7 to 11 cycles. TCRdb fed the 5' RACE reads into MiXCR, producing one record per CDR3 protein. The sample comprises roughly 720,000 distinct CDR3 sequences, roughly 50% of which are singletons, and 40% to 50% rests with the top ten. Sequencing was carried out using blood. These receptors were collected from a man at least 80 years old in good health.

This clonotype was detected ten times or more. The chain is built from TRBV5-1 and TRBJ2-2; a possible D gene is TRBD1 (5 bases). V was pared by 3 bases and J by 3 bases, with 12 bases between. The CDR3 loop spans 15 amino acids. Germline loops: CDR1 SGHRS, CDR2 YFSETQ. The CDR3 loop reads CASSSHLQDTGELFF. The CDR3 coding sequence is TGCGCCAGCAGCTCGCATCTACAGGACACCGGGGAGCTGTTTTTT.

The CDR3 region is CASSPRTGKSEKLFF. The CDR3 nucleotides read TGTGCCAGCAGTCCCCGGACAGGGAAGAGCGAAAAACTGTTTTTT. This chain uses TRBV2 with TRBJ1-4; 8 bases map to TRBD1. The V gene end was trimmed by 5 bases and the J gene end by 8 bases; junction bases not matched to a gene: 10. CDR1 is SNHLY, CDR2 FYNNEI, per germline. The CDR3 spans 15 residues.

This clonotype was counted a few times. The chain links TRBV7-2 to TRBJ2-7; D is undetermined. The germline gives CDR1 SGHTA, CDR2 FQGNSA. V dropped 5 bases and J dropped 0 bases, with 17 bases sitting between them. CDR3 length equals 16 residues. The CDR3, as DNA: TGTGCCAGCAGCGATGGTCCTCACCCTAACTCCTACGAGCAGTACTTC. Translated: CASSDGPHPNSYEQYF.

The J gene is TRBJ2-5, the V gene TRBV4-1, with a possible D match to TRBD1 (5 bases). CDR3 length: 16 residues. Germline CDR1 MGHRA, CDR2 YSYEKL. V was clipped by 1 base and J by 1 base, with 13 bases between them. The DNA for the CDR3 is TGCGCCAGCAGCCAAGGTGACAGAACCCTCCAAGAGACCCAGTACTTC. This translates into CASSQGDRTLQETQYF.

This sequence joins TRBV18 and TRBJ1-1, with a possible D match to TRBD1 (6 bases). The germline CDR1 and CDR2 sequences are KGHSH and LQKENI. V dropped 7 bases and J dropped 3 bases, with 18 bases sitting between them. The CDR3 contains 15 residues. As DNA, the CDR3 is TGTGCCAGCTGTAAAAATCCGGGGGCTGACACTGAAGCTTTCTTT. Its translation: CASCKNPGADTEAFF.

The CDR3 DNA reads as TGCAGCGTCTCTGACCTGAACACCGGGGAGCTGTTTTTT. Protein sequence: CSVSDLNTGELFF. J is TRBJ2-2 and V is TRBV29-1; D call uncertain. The V and J ends lost 6 bases and 1 base respectively, with 9 bases between them. Germline V gene data show CDR1 as SQVTM and CDR2 as ANQGSEA. The CDR3 runs 13 residues.

The chain links TRBV7-9 to TRBJ2-5; D may correspond to TRBD1 or TRBD2 (6 bases each). This CDR3 is 16 amino acids long. Germline values: CDR1 SEHNR, CDR2 FQNEAQ (reference sequence). V was clipped by 5 bases and J by 4 bases, with 20 bases between them. CDR3 protein: CASSPPMFGGPETQYF. The CDR3 nucleotides are TGTGCCAGCAGCCCACCCATGTTTGGGGGGCCAGAGACCCAGTACTTC. The whole variable domain, remainder taken from reference TRBV7-9 and TRBJ2-5, is DTGVSQNPRHKITKRGQNVTFRCDPISEHNRLYWYRQTLGQGPEFLTYFQNEAQLEKSRLLSDRFSAERPKGSFSTLEIQRTEQGDSAMYLCASSPPMFGGPETQYFGPGTRLLVL.

This clonotype came up a few times. CDR3 in amino acids: CATSRDPGYEQFF. CDR3 coding DNA: TGTGCCACCAGCAGAGATCCGGGTTATGAGCAGTTCTTC. The chain couples TRBV15 to TRBJ2-1; D remains unclear. The V gene lost 0 bases and the J gene lost 8 bases, with 8 bases spanning the gap. Germline assignment: CDR1 LNHNV and CDR2 YYDKDF (reference sequence). This CDR3 has 13 residues.

The V gene is TRBV4-1, the J gene TRBJ2-2, with D possibly matching TRBD1 (5 bases). This CDR3 contains 17 residues. The V end was cut by 0 bases, the J end by 7 bases, with 18 bases between. Germline CDR1 and CDR2: MGHRA and YSYEKL. The DNA of the CDR3 is TGCGCCAGCAGCCAAGAGAAGGGGAATCTCCCGGGCGGGGAGCTGTTTTTT. Translation gives CASSQEKGNLPGGELFF.

This chain connects TRBV9 to TRBJ2-1; D possibly corresponds to TRBD2 (6 bases). The length of the CDR3 is 17 residues. Germline CDR1 is SGDLS and CDR2 is YYNGEE. V lost 4 bases and J lost 0, with 17 bases in between. CDR3 nucleotides: TGTGCCAGCAGCCCGGGACTCCCAAATCTCTCCTACAATGAGCAGTTCTTC. Translation: CASSPGLPNLSYNEQFF.

This clonotype was picked up a small number of times. The chain employs TRBV27 and TRBJ2-5; 7 nucleotides line up with TRBD1. This CDR3 has 13 amino acids. V was pared by 10 bases and J by 4 bases, with 9 bases of the junction left unmatched. Germline loops: CDR1 MNHEY, CDR2 SMNVEV (reference sequence). The CDR3 is CATRGRGLETQYF. The CDR3 region has the DNA TGTGCCACCCGTGGCAGGGGGTTAGAGACCCAGTACTTC.

This chain connects TRBV3-1 to TRBJ2-5; the D gene is possibly TRBD1 (6 bases). There are 16 residues in the CDR3. CDR1 is LGHDT and CDR2 is YNNKEL in the germline V gene (reference sequence). Deletions cut 6 bases from V and 0 bases from J, with 17 bases between. The CDR3 sequence: CASRKGGNSDQETQYF. For the CDR3, the DNA is TGTGCCAGCAGAAAAGGGGGAAACTCCGACCAAGAGACCCAGTACTTC.

V usage is TRBV25-1 and J usage is TRBJ1-2; no reliable D call. V was pared by 3 bases and J by 5 bases, with 7 bases between. The CDR3 consists of 12 residues. Germline CDR1 and CDR2: MGHDK and SYGVNS. The DNA for the CDR3 is TGTGCCAGCAGTGACGGTACTTATGGCTACACCTTC. Translation: CASSDGTYGYTF.

The CDR3 here is CASSQRSWGQYF. DNA for the CDR3: TGTGCCAGCAGCCAGCGGAGTTGGGGGCAGTACTTC. V usage is TRBV3-1 and J usage is TRBJ2-7; D remains ambiguous. This CDR3 has 12 amino acids. Per the germline V gene, CDR1 is LGHDT and CDR2 is YNNKEL (reference sequence). Trimming removed 3 bases at V and 9 bases at J, with 12 bases between.

The chain combines TRBV29-1 with TRBJ2-7, with a weak D call TRBD2 (7 bases). Per the germline V gene, CDR1 is SQVTM and CDR2 is ANQGSEA. V gave up 3 bases and J gave up 4 bases, with 13 bases separating them. The length of the CDR3 is 13 residues. CDR3 nucleotide sequence: TGCAGCGTTGAGTGGGGGGGCCGGTACGAGCAGTACTTC. Translated, it gives CSVEWGGRYEQYF.

This clonotype was observed a few times. This chain links TRBV28 with TRBJ2-7; D may correspond to TRBD1 or TRBD2 (5 bases each). The CDR3 is made up of 17 amino acids. V lost 6 bases and J lost 0, with 21 bases in between. Germline CDR1 reads MDHEN; CDR2 reads SYDVKM. The CDR3 DNA sequence: TGTGCCAGCAGCCCTAGCCCCGGGACCACTAGCTCCTACGAGCAGTACTTC. Its translation is CASSPSPGTTSSYEQYF.

This clonotype was seen a handful of times. This rearrangement joins TRBV29-1 to TRBJ2-7; 8 bases fit TRBD1. CDR3 length equals 13 residues. V shed 6 bases and J 4 bases; nucleotides not matched to a gene: 8. Germline-derived CDR1 and CDR2 are SQVTM and ANQGSEA. This CDR3 reads CSVSGQGVYEQYF. CDR3 in DNA: TGCAGCGTCTCCGGACAGGGCGTATACGAGCAGTACTTC.

CDR3 amino acids: CASSRGLDAYNEQYF. CDR3 DNA: TGTGCCAGCAGCCGGGGACTAGACGCCTACAATGAGCAGTACTTC. The V and J genes are TRBV7-7 and TRBJ2-5; 8 bases match TRBD2. Trimming at V came to 5 bases and at J to 11 bases, leaving 16 bases not matched to a gene. The CDR3 sequence is 15 residues long. The germline gives CDR1 SSHAT, CDR2 FNYEAQ (reference sequence).

The rearrangement joins TRBV7-2 to TRBJ1-2; the match to TRBD1 covers 7 bases. The CDR3 has 14 amino acids. V gave up 5 bases and J gave up 4 bases; unmatched junction bases: 7. Germline V gives CDR1 SGHTA, CDR2 FQGNSA. CDR3 loop: CASSPDRFTYGYTF. The CDR3 DNA sequence: TGTGCCAGCAGCCCGGACAGGTTTACCTATGGCTACACCTTC.